This T cell receptor (beta chain) was found in a study of identical twins. TCRdb reanalysed the 5' RACE reads using MiXCR and keeps one entry per CDR3 protein. The sample has about 890,000 distinct CDR3 sequences, around an eighth seen once. This clonotype was detected once. CDR1 is DFQATT and CDR2 is SNEGSKA in the germline V gene (reference sequence). The CDR3 totals 15 residues. V lost 0 bases, J lost 7 bases, and 7 bases stayed unmatched. This sample was shared with a second study, whose subject was yellow fever vaccine responses in identical twins. That report adds: Twins reportedly mounted vaccine T cell responses that seemed partly convergent, partly personalized.

The clonotype originates from a woman younger than 30 in good health. Sequencing was performed on PBMCs. The rearrangement links TRBV20-1 to TRBJ2-1; 9 bases fit TRBD1. The CDR3, as DNA: TGCAGTGCTAGAGATTACAGGGGGCTAGGGAATGAGCAGTTCTTC. It translates to CSARDYRGLGNEQFF.